Below are 30 T cell receptor beta chains sequenced from a single sample in a study of cytomegalovirus exposure and HLA in healthy donors (dated by TCRdb to between 2016 and 2019). Library construction relied on the immunoSEQ multiplex PCR assay. Drawn from immuneACCESS, this table holds only the in-frame rearrangements with V and J called that TCRdb kept. Clones are partly lost; checked studies trace under half to an unresolved V gene and leave the rest unexplained. The sample table contains about 100,000 clones; only one count was recorded for about 85% of them. 3% to 3.5% of the sample is in the top ten clones. Sequenced: PBMCs. These receptors all come from a woman aged 18-29 years in good health and CMV-seronegative.

Here the CDR3 reads CASSVSQGTHEQYF. CDR3 nucleotide sequence: TGTGCCAGCAGCGTATCTCAGGGTACCCACGAGCAGTACTTC. V and J are TRBV9 and TRBJ2-7; possible D gene TRBD1, 5 bases. The CDR3 has 14 amino acids. Per the germline V gene, CDR1 is SGDLS and CDR2 is YYNGEE. With 1 base removed from V and 5 bases from J, the gap between germline ends came to 13 bases.

The chain is built from TRBV6-1 and TRBJ2-7; possible D gene TRBD1, 5 bases. With 5 bases removed from V and 3 bases from J, the gap between germline ends came to 11 bases. There are 13 residues in the CDR3. CDR1 and CDR2 from the germline V gene are MNHNS and SASEGT. CDR3 DNA sequence: TGTGCCAGCAGTAGACAGATGATCTACGAGCAGTACTTC. As protein: CASSRQMIYEQYF.

This sequence joins TRBV7-9 and TRBJ2-6; TRBD2 matches 7 bases. With V trimmed by 3 bases and J by 2 bases, 1 base remained unmatched. There are 15 residues in the CDR3. The V gene's germline CDR1 is SEHNR and CDR2 FQNEAQ (reference sequence). CDR3: CASSLSGTGANVLTF. The CDR3 DNA reads as TGTGCCAGCAGCTTGAGCGGGACTGGGGCCAACGTCCTGACTTTC.

The rearrangement joins TRBV29-1 to TRBJ1-2; D may be TRBD1 (6 bases). V was trimmed by 6 bases and J by 6 bases, leaving 20 bases between them. CDR1 is SQVTM, CDR2 ANQGSEA, per germline. The CDR3 loop spans 14 amino acids. CDR3 DNA sequence: TGCAGCGTAGTCGGGGGGCCGTTGGAAAATGGCTACACCTTC. As protein: CSVVGGPLENGYTF.

This clone occurred a few times. V is TRBV28 and J is TRBJ1-6; 8 bases are a match to TRBD1. Germline assignment: CDR1 MDHEN and CDR2 SYDVKM. V shed 3 bases and J 11 bases; nucleotides not matched to a gene: 12. CDR3 length: 16 amino acids. The CDR3 DNA sequence: TGTGCCAGCAGTTTGTCCGCCGGGACAGGTTCACCACCCCTCCACTTT. Translated: CASSLSAGTGSPPLHF.

This clone has only one observation. The CDR3 sequence is CASSEGGDNEQFF. The CDR3 nucleotides are TGTGCCAGCAGCGAGGGGGGGGACAATGAGCAGTTCTTC. This rearrangement joins TRBV9 to TRBJ2-1; weak D call: TRBD2 (7 bases). Trimming took 3 bases from V and 5 from J, leaving 9 bases between them. Germline V CDR1 and CDR2: SGDLS, YYNGEE. The CDR3 extends over 13 amino acids. The whole variable domain, remainder taken from reference TRBV9 and TRBJ2-1, is DSGVTQTPKHLITATGQRVTLRCSPRSGDLSVYWYQQSLDQGLQFLIQYYNGEERAKGNILERFSAQQFPDLHSELNLSSLELGDSALYFCASSEGGDNEQFFGPGTRLTVL.

The chain joins TRBV25-1 to TRBJ1-3; D possibly corresponds to TRBD1 (5 bases). There are 13 residues in the CDR3. In germline, CDR1 is MGHDK, CDR2 SYGVNS. V lost 1 base and J 9 bases, leaving 10 bases between the germline ends. This CDR3 reads CASSELGPGTIYF. The CDR3 DNA follows: TGTGCCAGCAGTGAATTGGGGCCAGGCACCATATATTTT.

This sequence joins TRBV5-1 and TRBJ1-2; D is unclear. Germline loops: CDR1 SGHRS, CDR2 YFSETQ. With 0 bases removed from V and 7 bases from J, the gap between germline ends came to 10 bases. This CDR3 comprises 13 residues. CDR3 in DNA: TGCGCCAGCAGCTTGGGCGGGCCCACTGGCTACACCTTC. It translates to CASSLGGPTGYTF.

The V call is TRBV7-9, the J call TRBJ2-7; D call uncertain. The CDR3 is 13 residues long. V was clipped by 5 bases and J by 4 bases, with 12 bases between them. Germline values: CDR1 SEHNR, CDR2 FQNEAQ (reference sequence). In DNA form, the CDR3 reads TGTGCCAGCAGCCGAAAGACACCTTACGAGCAGTACTTC. Translating it yields CASSRKTPYEQYF.

This rearrangement joins TRBV7-6 to TRBJ2-5, with 9 bases lining up with TRBD2. V was clipped by 1 base and J by 5 bases; unmatched bases: 8. The CDR3 runs 16 residues. CDR1 and CDR2 from the germline V gene are SGHVS and FNYEAQ. The CDR3, as DNA: TGTGCCAGCAGCTTAGTAATAGCGGGGGATTTGGAGACCCAGTACTTC. This sequence encodes CASSLVIAGDLETQYF.

The chain carries TRBV6-1 and TRBJ1-2, with 7 nucleotides matching TRBD1. Germline CDR1 and CDR2: MNHNS and SASEGT. The CDR3 totals 14 residues. V lost 6 bases to trimming and J lost 3 bases; unmatched junction nucleotides: 7. CDR3 loop: CASSQGGQHYGYTF. The CDR3 DNA sequence: TGTGCCAGCAGCCAGGGGGGACAACACTATGGCTACACCTTC.

This chain uses TRBV27 with TRBJ2-1, with D tentatively TRBD1 (6 bases). The CDR3 sequence is 18 residues long. Germline lookup yields CDR1 MNHEY and CDR2 SMNVEV (reference sequence). V was trimmed by 7 bases and J by 0 bases, leaving 22 bases between them. Here the CDR3 DNA reads TGTGCCAGCATATCGGGACAACGACGCCCTAGCTCCTACAATGAGCAGTTCTTC. This codes for CASISGQRRPSSYNEQFF.

The chain joins TRBV4-1 to TRBJ1-2; TRBD1 matches 8 bases. The junction had 12 bases not matched to a gene; V was cut back by 3 bases and J by 6 bases. CDR3 length equals 16 residues. CDR1 and CDR2 from the germline V gene are MGHRA and YSYEKL. This chain's CDR3 is CASSQPLDRVENGYTF. CDR3 DNA: TGCGCCAGCAGCCAGCCCTTGGACAGGGTGGAAAATGGCTACACCTTC.

This chain links TRBV5-4 with TRBJ2-3, with 7 bases matching TRBD1. Trimming cost V 4 bases and J 2 bases; bases outside gene matches: 4. The CDR3 loop spans 14 amino acids. Germline lookup yields CDR1 SGHNT and CDR2 YYREEE (reference sequence). In DNA form, the CDR3 reads TGTGCCAGCAGCCTGGGACAGACCACAGATACGCAGTATTTT. This encodes CASSLGQTTDTQYF.

This clone showed up just once. J is TRBJ2-2 and V is TRBV13; 9 nucleotides line up with TRBD1. The length of the CDR3 is 15 residues. Germline loops: CDR1 PRHDT, CDR2 FYEKMQ (reference sequence). V dropped 5 bases and J dropped 5; count of bases not matched to a gene: 6. The CDR3 sequence is CASSPRDRETGELFF. The CDR3 DNA is TGTGCCAGCAGCCCGCGGGACAGGGAAACCGGGGAGCTGTTTTTT.

CDR3 amino acids: CASSELPGGYEQYF. The DNA for the CDR3 is TGTGCCAGCAGTGAACTACCAGGGGGCTACGAGCAGTACTTC. The chain has TRBV2 and TRBJ2-7; 7 bases are shared with TRBD1. CDR3 length equals 14 residues. The germline V gene has CDR1 SNHLY and CDR2 FYNNEI. After removal of 2 bases from V and 3 bases from J, the junction contained 4 bases not matched to a gene.

The rearrangement joins TRBV5-6 to TRBJ1-1; D call uncertain. The V end lost 5 bases, the J end lost 1 base, and 18 bases lay between the germline ends. This CDR3 is 16 amino acids long. Germline V gene lookup returns CDR1 SGHDT and CDR2 YYEEEE. As DNA, the CDR3 is TGTGCCAGCAGTATCTACCCGTCTGGCGGGAACACTGAAGCTTTCTTT. Translation gives CASSIYPSGGNTEAFF.

This clone was found once. The J gene is TRBJ2-5, the V gene TRBV7-2; 12 bases are a match to TRBD2. After removal of 2 bases from V and 5 bases from J, the junction contained 0 bases not matched to a gene. CDR3 length: 14 residues. CDR1 and CDR2 (germline): SGHTA, FQGNSA. The CDR3 spells CASSLLAGGETQYF. The CDR3 region has the DNA TGTGCCAGCAGCTTACTAGCGGGGGGGGAGACCCAGTACTTC.

The V and J genes are TRBV5-6 and TRBJ1-5, with D tentatively TRBD1 (6 bases). Germline V gene lookup returns CDR1 SGHDT and CDR2 YYEEEE. The CDR3 sequence is 13 residues long. Trimming cost V 4 bases and J 11 bases, with 16 bases left between them. The CDR3 sequence: CASSPPGVGSQHF. DNA for the CDR3: TGTGCCAGCAGCCCCCCAGGGGTTGGGTCCCAGCATTTT. Together with reference TRBV5-6 and TRBJ1-5, the CDR3 gives the full variable domain: DAGVTQSPTHLIKTRGQQVTLRCSPKSGHDTVSWYQQALGQGPQFIFQYYEEEERQRGNFPDRFSGHQFPNYSSELNVNALLLGDSALYLCASSPPGVGSQHFGDGTRLSIL.

Concerning this clone: The identical CDR3 is also encoded by other nucleotide sequences in the sample. V gene TRBV20-1 combines with J gene TRBJ2-7; possible D gene TRBD1, 6 bases. V lost 6 bases and J 1 base, leaving 7 bases between the germline ends. Germline CDR1 DFQATT, CDR2 SNEGSKA (reference sequence). The CDR3 consists of 11 residues. The CDR3 spells CSAGQSYEQYF. CDR3 sequence (DNA): TGCAGTGCCGGACAGTCCTACGAGCAGTACTTC.

The chain employs TRBV9 and TRBJ2-3, with 8 bases matching TRBD1. CDR3 size: 16 residues. CDR1 and CDR2 from the germline V gene are SGDLS and YYNGEE. Trimming removed 3 bases from V and 2 bases from J; junction bases left unmatched: 8. CDR3 sequence: CASSASGTGVTDTQYF. DNA of the CDR3: TGTGCCAGCAGCGCTTCCGGGACAGGCGTCACAGATACGCAGTATTTT.

In this sample, this clone turned up a few times. The CDR3 region has the DNA TGTGCCAGCAGCCCAAACCGGACAGGGAGTTCACCCCTCCACTTT. The encoded protein is CASSPNRTGSSPLHF. This chain uses TRBV7-8 with TRBJ1-6; 8 bases agree with TRBD1. The germline gives CDR1 SGHVS, CDR2 FQNEAQ. The CDR3 is 15 residues long. With V trimmed by 5 bases and J by 9 bases, 9 bases remained unmatched.

In its sample, this clone was seen once. The gene calls are TRBV7-9 and TRBJ1-1; 7 bases are shared with TRBD1. Germline V gene lookup returns CDR1 SEHNR and CDR2 FQNEAQ (reference sequence). There are 15 residues in the CDR3. Trimming cost V 6 bases and J 7 bases; bases outside gene matches: 14. CDR3 amino acids: CASRPRRQGGDEAFF. The CDR3 nucleotides read TGTGCCAGCAGACCAAGGAGGCAGGGGGGTGATGAAGCTTTCTTT. The entire variable domain, with the rest obtained from reference TRBV7-9 and TRBJ1-1, is as follows: DTGVSQNPRHKITKRGQNVTFRCDPISEHNRLYWYRQTLGQGPEFLTYFQNEAQLEKSRLLSDRFSAERPKGSFSTLEIQRTEQGDSAMYLCASRPRRQGGDEAFFGQGTRLTVV.

This clone has only a few counts. This chain links TRBV7-9 with TRBJ1-1; possibly TRBD1 for D (6 bases). The CDR3 length is 15 residues. Germline-derived CDR1 and CDR2 are SEHNR and FQNEAQ (reference sequence). The V end was cut by 4 bases, the J end by 0 bases, with 12 bases between. The CDR3 sequence is CASSSRQAMNTEAFF. CDR3 nucleotides: TGTGCCAGCAGCTCGCGACAGGCCATGAACACTGAAGCTTTCTTT. Supplemented by reference TRBV7-9 and TRBJ1-1, the full variable domain reads DTGVSQNPRHKITKRGQNVTFRCDPISEHNRLYWYRQTLGQGPEFLTYFQNEAQLEKSRLLSDRFSAERPKGSFSTLEIQRTEQGDSAMYLCASSSRQAMNTEAFFGQGTRLTVV.

Written as DNA, the CDR3 is TGTGCCAGCAGCCCCCAGGGTAGTAAGAACACTGAAGCTTTCTTT. As protein: CASSPQGSKNTEAFF. The chain couples TRBV9 to TRBJ1-1; the D gene is possibly TRBD1 (5 bases). This CDR3 has 15 amino acids. V lost 4 bases to trimming and J lost 1 base, with 14 bases between them. Germline loops: CDR1 SGDLS, CDR2 YYNGEE.

There are many counts of this clone. J is TRBJ1-2 and V is TRBV25-1; D perhaps matches TRBD1 (6 bases). The CDR3 has 15 amino acids. Germline-derived CDR1 and CDR2 are MGHDK and SYGVNS. Trimming removed 1 base at V and 4 bases at J, with 13 bases between. This chain's CDR3 is CASSESQGYSYGYTF. Written as DNA, the CDR3 is TGTGCCAGCAGTGAATCTCAGGGGTACAGCTATGGCTACACCTTC.

The rearrangement joins TRBV2 to TRBJ2-7; D perhaps matches TRBD2 (6 bases). The CDR3 sequence is 12 residues long. Trimming pared 6 bases from V and 4 bases from J, leaving 10 bases between. Germline loops: CDR1 SNHLY, CDR2 FYNNEI. CDR3 sequence: CASSGGDYEQYF. The CDR3 region has the DNA TGTGCCAGCAGCGGCGGGGATTACGAGCAGTACTTC. The full variable domain, with the rest looked up from reference TRBV2 and TRBJ2-7, is EPEVTQTPSHQVTQMGQEVILRCVPISNHLYFYWYRQILGQKVEFLVSFYNNEISEKSEIFDDQFSVERPDGSNFTLKIRSTKLEDSAMYFCASSGGDYEQYFGPGTRLTVT.

This clone was counted a few times. The gene calls are TRBV2 and TRBJ1-2, with TRBD1 as a possible D gene (6 bases). Germline loops: CDR1 SNHLY, CDR2 FYNNEI. Deletions cut 6 bases from V and 6 bases from J, with 14 bases between. The CDR3 spans 13 residues. The CDR3 coding sequence is TGTGCCAGCAGGGACACCTACAGGGATGGCTACACCTTC. It codes for CASRDTYRDGYTF.

This clone appeared a few times. This rearrangement joins TRBV11-2 to TRBJ1-1; D is unclear. The CDR3 is made up of 12 amino acids. V was pared by 7 bases and J by 5 bases, with 11 bases between. From germline, CDR1 is SGHAT and CDR2 FQNNGV. CDR3: CASKRGRTEAFF. The CDR3 DNA is TGTGCCAGCAAGCGCGGGAGGACTGAAGCTTTCTTT.

The V call is TRBV4-1, the J call TRBJ2-3; 11 nucleotides line up with TRBD2. This CDR3 is 16 amino acids long. The V segment lost 2 bases and the J segment 2 bases; nucleotides outside the gene matches: 3. The germline V gene has CDR1 MGHRA and CDR2 YSYEKL. The CDR3 here is CASSQKTSGVTDTQYF. DNA of the CDR3: TGCGCCAGCAGCCAAAAGACTAGCGGGGTCACAGATACGCAGTATTTT.